What follows are 20 T cell receptor beta chains derived from one specimen sequenced in a study of cytomegalovirus exposure and HLA in healthy donors. This PCR relied on a set of 60 Vbeta primers and 13 Jbeta primers. The repertoire was sequenced with immunoSEQ multiplex PCR; TCRdb's copy has only in-frame clones and lacks some. The data show about 130,000 clones, roughly 85% seen once. The sample was PBMCs. The receptors originated from a woman aged 25 to 39 in good health and CMV-seropositive.

The chain is built from TRBV6-1 and TRBJ2-3; D call uncertain. V was shortened by 7 bases and J by 0 bases, with 11 bases between the two germline ends. Germline V gene lookup returns CDR1 MNHNS and CDR2 SASEGT. The CDR3 spans 14 residues. The CDR3 nucleotides read TGTGCCAGCATGGTCGGTCCTAGCACAGATACGCAGTATTTT. This codes for CASMVGPSTDTQYF.

The chain joins TRBV5-1 to TRBJ1-1, with unresolved D. Germline V gene lookup returns CDR1 SGHRS and CDR2 YFSETQ. The V end lost 0 bases, the J end lost 4 bases, and 7 bases lay between the germline ends. This CDR3 has 13 amino acids. CDR3 residues: CASSLAGSTEAFF. CDR3 coding DNA: TGCGCCAGCAGCTTGGCGGGGAGCACTGAAGCTTTCTTT.

CDR3 loop: CASSRGKSTDTQYF. The CDR3 DNA is TGCGCCAGTTCCCGGGGGAAGAGCACAGATACGCAGTATTTT. The rearrangement joins TRBV5-1 to TRBJ2-3; D is perhaps TRBD2 (6 bases). This CDR3 has 14 amino acids. Germline values: CDR1 SGHRS, CDR2 YFSETQ. V lost 8 bases and J 0 bases, leaving 13 bases between the germline ends. Using reference TRBV5-1 and TRBJ2-3 for the parts outside the CDR3, the full variable domain is KAGVTQTPRYLIKTRGQQVTLSCSPISGHRSVSWYQQTPGQGLQFLFEYFSETQRNKGNFPGRFSGRQFSNSRSEMNVSTLELGDSALYLCASSRGKSTDTQYFGPGTRLTVL.

The table lists this clone with a few counts. J is TRBJ1-1 and V is TRBV28; perhaps TRBD1 as D (5 bases). This CDR3 comprises 13 residues. Germline lookup yields CDR1 MDHEN and CDR2 SYDVKM. V lost 6 bases to trimming and J lost 1 base, with 9 bases between them. CDR3 DNA sequence: TGTGCCAGCAGCCCGGGGGGGAACACTGAAGCTTTCTTT. Residues: CASSPGGNTEAFF.

The V call is TRBV10-3, the J call TRBJ1-4; 7 bases map to TRBD1. Germline V CDR1 and CDR2: ENHRY, SYGVKD. This CDR3 has 15 amino acids. V gave up 5 bases and J gave up 3 bases; unmatched junction bases: 6. This CDR3 reads CAISSPGQSNEKLFF. CDR3 nucleotide sequence: TGTGCCATCAGTTCCCCGGGACAGTCTAATGAAAAACTGTTTTTT.

The chain couples TRBV28 to TRBJ1-1; D is undetermined. Trimming took 3 bases from V and 0 from J, leaving 8 bases between them. CDR1 and CDR2 (germline): MDHEN, SYDVKM. This CDR3 is 14 amino acids long. The CDR3 sequence: CASSLTSVNTEAFF. The CDR3 DNA reads as TGTGCCAGCAGTTTGACCAGCGTGAACACTGAAGCTTTCTTT.

CDR3 sequence reads: CASTGQGRTEAFF. The CDR3 DNA is TGTGCCAGCACCGGACAGGGAAGAACTGAAGCTTTCTTT. The chain couples TRBV18 to TRBJ1-1, with 8 bases identical to TRBD1. Germline V gene sequence: CDR1 KGHSH, CDR2 LQKENI. The CDR3 consists of 13 residues. After removal of 8 bases from V and 5 bases from J, the junction contained 7 bases not matched to a gene.

This chain links TRBV6-1 with TRBJ2-5; TRBD1 aligns across 7 bases. CDR3 length: 13 amino acids. With V trimmed by 10 bases and J by 1 base, 6 bases remained unmatched. Germline loops: CDR1 MNHNS, CDR2 SASEGT. DNA for the CDR3: TGTGCCACTACGACAGGGACCCAAGAGACCCAGTACTTC. This gives the protein CATTTGTQETQYF.

This chain uses TRBV19 with TRBJ2-3; 14 nucleotides match TRBD2. Per germline, CDR1 LNHDA and CDR2 SQIVND (reference sequence). Trimming took 6 bases from V and 0 from J; bases not matched to a gene: 2. This CDR3 is built from 16 residues. CDR3 in amino acids: CASRGTSGGSTDTQYF. The CDR3, as DNA: TGTGCCAGTAGAGGGACTAGCGGGGGTAGCACAGATACGCAGTATTTT. Using reference TRBV19 and TRBJ2-3 for the parts outside the CDR3, the full variable domain is DGGITQSPKYLFRKEGQNVTLSCEQNLNHDAMYWYRQDPGQGLRLIYYSQIVNDFQKGDIAEGYSVSREKKESFPLTVTSAQKNPTAFYLCASRGTSGGSTDTQYFGPGTRLTVL.

For this clone: This CDR3 is also generated by other DNA sequences in the sample. V gene TRBV6-5 combines with J gene TRBJ2-7; 13 nucleotides line up with TRBD2. The J segment lost 3 bases and the V segment lost 6 bases, leaving 5 bases of the junction unmatched. Germline CDR1 is MNHEY and CDR2 is SVGAGI. The CDR3 sequence is 15 residues long. CDR3: CASSSRLAGGYEQYF. DNA of the CDR3: TGTGCCAGCAGCAGCCGACTAGCGGGGGGCTACGAGCAGTACTTC.

The gene calls are TRBV5-1 and TRBJ2-2, with 7 bases fitting TRBD2. The CDR3 extends over 15 amino acids. With 4 bases clipped from V and 5 bases from J, the junction kept 8 bases outside the gene matches. Looked up from germline, CDR1 is SGHRS and CDR2 is YFSETQ. The CDR3 sequence is CASSTPGLMTGELFF. The CDR3 coding sequence is TGCGCCAGCAGCACCCCGGGACTAATGACCGGGGAGCTGTTTTTT.

This chain uses TRBV29-1 with TRBJ1-2; TRBD1 aligns across 8 bases. Looked up from germline, CDR1 is SQVTM and CDR2 is ANQGSEA. This CDR3 is built from 13 residues. V lost 6 bases and J lost 4; bases outside the gene matches: 7. The CDR3 DNA sequence: TGCAGCGTCGCAGGGGGCATAGGCTATGGCTACACCTTC. Translated, it gives CSVAGGIGYGYTF.

The CDR3 coding sequence is TGTGCCAGCAGCTCCCTGGTTCAACAAAACACTGAAGCTTTCTTT. It encodes CASSSLVQQNTEAFF. The gene calls are TRBV5-4 and TRBJ1-1, with no clear D. The germline V gene has CDR1 SGHNT and CDR2 YYREEE (reference sequence). Trimming stripped 3 bases from V and 2 bases from J, with 14 bases between. This CDR3 has 15 residues. Based on the CDR3 plus reference TRBV5-4 and TRBJ1-1, the full variable domain is ETGVTQSPTHLIKTRGQQVTLRCSSQSGHNTVSWYQQALGQGPQFIFQYYREEENGRGNFPPRFSGLQFPNYSSELNVNALELDDSALYLCASSSLVQQNTEAFFGQGTRLTVV.

The chain is built from TRBV5-6 and TRBJ2-1; weak D call: TRBD2 (7 bases). The CDR3 is made up of 14 amino acids. Germline CDR1 and CDR2: SGHDT and YYEEEE. V was shortened by 2 bases and J by 7 bases, with 13 bases between the two germline ends. CDR3 sequence: CASSFVGGVNEQFF. In DNA form, the CDR3 reads TGTGCCAGCAGCTTCGTAGGGGGGGTTAATGAGCAGTTCTTC.

The V gene is TRBV18, the J gene TRBJ1-4; tentative D call: TRBD1 (6 bases). The germline V and J ends were trimmed by 5 bases and 5 bases, with 18 bases remaining between them. This CDR3 contains 16 residues. The germline V gene has CDR1 KGHSH and CDR2 LQKENI. The CDR3 coding sequence is TGTGCCAGCTCATCCATCGCGGACAGCTCGAATGAAAAACTGTTTTTT. Translating gives CASSSIADSSNEKLFF.

The chain links TRBV30 to TRBJ2-5; D gene ambiguous. CDR1 is GTSNPN, CDR2 SVGIG, per germline (reference sequence). This CDR3 has 13 amino acids. V was pared by 5 bases and J by 1 base, with 11 bases between. CDR3 DNA sequence: TGTGCCTGGGCCATGGGCCCCCAAGAGACCCAGTACTTC. This translates into CAWAMGPQETQYF.

The chain links TRBV13 to TRBJ2-2, with 11 bases lining up with TRBD1. Germline trimming cut 3 bases from V and 4 bases from J; bases unmatched to any gene: 1. The CDR3 is 15 amino acids. Germline assignment: CDR1 PRHDT and CDR2 FYEKMQ (reference sequence). The CDR3 DNA is TGTGCCAGCAGCTTGGACAGGGGGCGCACCGGGGAGCTGTTTTTT. Translated, it gives CASSLDRGRTGELFF. Supplemented by reference TRBV13 and TRBJ2-2, the full variable domain reads AAGVIQSPRHLIKEKRETATLKCYPIPRHDTVYWYQQGPGQDPQFLISFYEKMQSDKGSIPDRFSAQQFSDYHSELNMSSLELGDSALYFCASSLDRGRTGELFFGEGSRLTVL.

The chain carries TRBV5-6 and TRBJ1-5, with 7 nucleotides matching TRBD1. Unmatched junction bases numbered 7, after V lost 4 bases and J lost 6 bases. The CDR3 loop spans 14 amino acids. The germline gives CDR1 SGHDT, CDR2 YYEEEE. Here the CDR3 DNA reads TGTGCCAGCAGCAAAGGGACAGTAAGTCAGCCCCAGCATTTT. It codes for CASSKGTVSQPQHF.

The rearrangement joins TRBV7-2 to TRBJ1-1; D not certain. Trimming took 1 base from V and 5 from J, leaving 8 bases between them. This CDR3 contains 13 residues. Per the germline V gene, CDR1 is SGHTA and CDR2 is FQGNSA. For the CDR3, the DNA is TGTGCCAGCAGCTTAGTGGGGAGAACTGAAGCTTTCTTT. Translated, it gives CASSLVGRTEAFF.

The chain uses TRBV11-2 and TRBJ2-1; possibly TRBD2 for D (5 bases). V was trimmed by 7 bases and J by 0 bases, leaving 10 bases between them. This CDR3 region has 14 residues. Per germline, CDR1 SGHAT and CDR2 FQNNGV. The CDR3 DNA reads as TGTGCCAGCACCTACGGAGGCTCCTACAATGAGCAGTTCTTC. Translated, it gives CASTYGGSYNEQFF.